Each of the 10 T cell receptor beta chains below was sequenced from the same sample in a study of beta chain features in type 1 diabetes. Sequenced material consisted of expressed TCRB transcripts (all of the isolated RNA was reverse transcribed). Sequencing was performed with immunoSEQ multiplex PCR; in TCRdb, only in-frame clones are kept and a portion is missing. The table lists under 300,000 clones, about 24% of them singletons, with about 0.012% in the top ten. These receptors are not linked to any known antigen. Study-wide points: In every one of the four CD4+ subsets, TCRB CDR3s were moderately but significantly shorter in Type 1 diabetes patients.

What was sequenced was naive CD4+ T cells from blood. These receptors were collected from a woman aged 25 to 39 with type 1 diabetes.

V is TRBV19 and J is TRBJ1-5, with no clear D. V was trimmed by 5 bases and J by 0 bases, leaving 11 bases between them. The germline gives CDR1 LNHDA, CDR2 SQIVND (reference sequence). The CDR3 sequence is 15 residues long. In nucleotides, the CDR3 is TGTGCCAGTAGTCACGGGATTAATAGCAATCAGCCCCAGCATTTT. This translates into CASSHGINSNQPQHF. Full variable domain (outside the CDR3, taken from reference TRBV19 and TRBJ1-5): DGGITQSPKYLFRKEGQNVTLSCEQNLNHDAMYWYRQDPGQGLRLIYYSQIVNDFQKGDIAEGYSVSREKKESFPLTVTSAQKNPTAFYLCASSHGINSNQPQHFGDGTRLSIL.

The CDR3 DNA sequence: TGTGCCAGCAGTTTAATTCGTCTTCCCCCAGAGACCCAGTACTTC. It specifies CASSLIRLPPETQYF. The rearrangement uses TRBV27 and TRBJ2-5; the D is unclear. Germline V gene lookup returns CDR1 MNHEY and CDR2 SMNVEV (reference sequence). CDR3 size: 15 residues. Trimming took 2 bases from V and 4 from J, leaving 14 bases between them.

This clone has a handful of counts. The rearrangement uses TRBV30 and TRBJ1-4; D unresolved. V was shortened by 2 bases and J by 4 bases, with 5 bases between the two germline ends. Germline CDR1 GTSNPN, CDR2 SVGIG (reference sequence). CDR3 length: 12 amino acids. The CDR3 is CAWSRYNEKLFF. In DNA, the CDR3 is TGTGCCTGGAGTCGGTATAATGAAAAACTGTTTTTT.

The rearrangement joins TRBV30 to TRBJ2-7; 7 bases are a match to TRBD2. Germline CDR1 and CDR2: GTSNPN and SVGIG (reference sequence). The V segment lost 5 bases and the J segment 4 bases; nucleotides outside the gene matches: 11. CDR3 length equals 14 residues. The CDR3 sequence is CAWELGEGWYEQYF. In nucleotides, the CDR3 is TGTGCCTGGGAACTGGGGGAGGGATGGTACGAGCAGTACTTC. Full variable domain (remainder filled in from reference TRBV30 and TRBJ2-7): SQTIHQWPATLVQPVGSPLSLECTVEGTSNPNLYWYRQAAGRGLQLLFYSVGIGQISSEVPQNLSASRPQDRQFILSSKKLLLSDSGFYLCAWELGEGWYEQYFGPGTRLTVT.

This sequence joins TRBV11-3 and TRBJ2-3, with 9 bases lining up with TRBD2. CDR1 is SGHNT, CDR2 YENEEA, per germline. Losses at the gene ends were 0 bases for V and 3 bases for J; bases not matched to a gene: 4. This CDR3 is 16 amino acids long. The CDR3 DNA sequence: TGTGCCAGCAGCTTAGAGGTAGCGGGAGTGACAGATACGCAGTATTTT. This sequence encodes CASSLEVAGVTDTQYF.

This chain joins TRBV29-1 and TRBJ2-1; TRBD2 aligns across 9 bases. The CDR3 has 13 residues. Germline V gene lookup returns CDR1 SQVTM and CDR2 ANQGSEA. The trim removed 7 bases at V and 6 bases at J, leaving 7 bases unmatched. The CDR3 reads CSALTSGSNEQFF. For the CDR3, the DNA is TGCAGCGCTCTGACTAGCGGCAGCAATGAGCAGTTCTTC.

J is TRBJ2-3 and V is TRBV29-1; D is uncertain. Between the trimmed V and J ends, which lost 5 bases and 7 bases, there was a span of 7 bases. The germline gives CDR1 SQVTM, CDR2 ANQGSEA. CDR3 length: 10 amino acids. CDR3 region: CSVQWHTQYF. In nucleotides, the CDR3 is TGCAGCGTTCAGTGGCATACGCAGTATTTT.

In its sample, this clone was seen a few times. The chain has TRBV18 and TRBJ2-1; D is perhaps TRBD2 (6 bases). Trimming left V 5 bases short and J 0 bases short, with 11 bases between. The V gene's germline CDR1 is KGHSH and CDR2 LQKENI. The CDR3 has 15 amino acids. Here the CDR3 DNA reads TGTGCCAGCTCATCCGCGGAGGGCTCCTACAATGAGCAGTTCTTC. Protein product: CASSSAEGSYNEQFF.

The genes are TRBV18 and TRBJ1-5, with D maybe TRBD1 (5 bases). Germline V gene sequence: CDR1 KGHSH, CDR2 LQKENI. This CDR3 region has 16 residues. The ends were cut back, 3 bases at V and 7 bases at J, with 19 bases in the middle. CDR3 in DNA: TGTGCCAGCTCACCGGTGCAGGGTTCCGCTCGGCAGCCCCAGCATTTT. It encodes CASSPVQGSARQPQHF.

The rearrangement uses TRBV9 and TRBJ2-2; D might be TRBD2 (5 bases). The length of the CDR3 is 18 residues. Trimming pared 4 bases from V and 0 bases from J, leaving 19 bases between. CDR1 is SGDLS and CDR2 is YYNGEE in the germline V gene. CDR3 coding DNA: TGTGCCAGCAGCACTAGTTTAGGTCGGCAGTCGAACACCGGGGAGCTGTTTTTT. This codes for CASSTSLGRQSNTGELFF.